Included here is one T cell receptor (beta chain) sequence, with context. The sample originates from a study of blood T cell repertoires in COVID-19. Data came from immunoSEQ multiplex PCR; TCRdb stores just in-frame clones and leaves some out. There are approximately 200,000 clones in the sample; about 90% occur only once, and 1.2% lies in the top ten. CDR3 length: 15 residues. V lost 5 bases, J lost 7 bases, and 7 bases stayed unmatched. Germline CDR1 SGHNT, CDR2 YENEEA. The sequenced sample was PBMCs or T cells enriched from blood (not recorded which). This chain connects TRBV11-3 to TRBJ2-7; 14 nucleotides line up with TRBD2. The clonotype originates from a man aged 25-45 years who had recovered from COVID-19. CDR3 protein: CASSTGLAGVGEQYF. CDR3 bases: TGTGCCAGCAGCACGGGACTAGCGGGAGTCGGGGAGCAGTACTTC.